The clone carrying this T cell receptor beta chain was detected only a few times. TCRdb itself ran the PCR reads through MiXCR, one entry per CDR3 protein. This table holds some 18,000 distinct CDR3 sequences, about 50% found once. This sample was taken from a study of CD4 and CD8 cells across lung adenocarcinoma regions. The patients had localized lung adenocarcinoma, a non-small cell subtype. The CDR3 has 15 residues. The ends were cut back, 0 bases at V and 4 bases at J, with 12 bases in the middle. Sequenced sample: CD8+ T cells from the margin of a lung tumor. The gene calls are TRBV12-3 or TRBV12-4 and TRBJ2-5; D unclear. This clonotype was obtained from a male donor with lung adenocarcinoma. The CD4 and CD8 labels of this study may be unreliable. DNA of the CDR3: TGTGCCAGCAGTTTAGCGCTAGGGCAGCGAGAGACCCAGTACTTC. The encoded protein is CASSLALGQRETQYF.